These T cell receptor beta chains were read from a single sample in a study of shared clonotypes between healthy human individuals. Profiled with immunoSEQ multiplex PCR; TCRdb holds only in-frame clones, not every one. The sample lists about 2 million clones, less than 95% occurring once. Sample: naive CD8+ T cells sorted from blood. The receptors shown here come from a man aged 18 to 29 in good health. Each CDR3 is given without its conserved first and last residue. Each record gives: J gene, clone size, V gene, CDR3 protein. Not every row has a clone size; where given, it reads once, few, many or a size class.

>TRBJ1-6|NA|TRBV9
ASSVSGTQESPLH
>TRBJ1-1|NA|TRBV30
AWSERLGVTEAF
>TRBJ2-7|NA|TRBV18
ASSPPRDPSYEQY
>TRBJ2-7|NA|TRBV5-6
ASSLPSAGSNHEQY
>TRBJ1-2|NA|TRBV6-5
ASSIGDGGNYGYT
>TRBJ1-1|NA|TRBV7-3
ASSLTVGMNTEAF
>TRBJ2-7|NA|TRBV7-6
ASSPLKVAEPYEQY
>TRBJ2-7|NA|TRBV29-1
SALGLEQY
>TRBJ2-5|NA|TRBV7-3
ASSPTGVVGETQY
>TRBJ2-7|NA|TRBV27
ASSLSIKTAYEQY
>TRBJ2-1|NA|TRBV27
ASSLVSGRYNEQF
>TRBJ2-2|NA|TRBV10-1
ASSEPAGGATGELF
>TRBJ2-5|NA|TRBV27
ATGAFGAETQY
>TRBJ2-1|NA|TRBV5-1
ASSLVSLANEQF
>TRBJ1-1|NA|TRBV11-1
ASSSEGAGMSTEAF
>TRBJ1-3|NA|TRBV5-6
ASSLARVTGSLSGNTIY
>TRBJ1-5|NA|TRBV4-1
ASSQGIQNQPQH
>TRBJ1-1|NA|TRBV13
ASSLGTQGYTEAF
>TRBJ2-7|NA|TRBV7-3
ASSPLAGATYEQY
>TRBJ1-1|once|TRBV28
ASTPGQGDTEAF
>TRBJ2-1|once|TRBV15
ATSRDLGGSYGEQF
>TRBJ2-1|NA|TRBV27
ASSLVQARYNEQF
>TRBJ1-3|NA|TRBV4-1
ASSQDGEGLGNTIY
>TRBJ2-1|NA|TRBV2
ASRGQINEQF
>TRBJ2-5|NA|TRBV9
ASSDGTEETQY
>TRBJ2-1|NA|TRBV5-8
ASSKAGSSYNEQF
>TRBJ2-7|once|TRBV10-1
ASSSNVNHRSYEQY
>TRBJ1-2|NA|TRBV5-4
ASSLGVAGVYGYT
>TRBJ2-5|once|TRBV27
ASSRQGWEETQY
>TRBJ2-7|NA|TRBV9
ASSVAGVPYEQY
>TRBJ1-2|NA|TRBV7-2
ASSKQRANYGYT
>TRBJ2-7|NA|TRBV6-5
AIKGAPYEQY
>TRBJ2-2|NA|TRBV6-6
ASSFLANTGELF
>TRBJ1-1|NA|TRBV19
ASSIYRDTEAF
>TRBJ2-5|NA|TRBV7-2
ASSLARGLAQETQY
>TRBJ1-1|NA|TRBV5-1
ASSLGDSDTEAF
>TRBJ1-1|once|TRBV29-1
SVASPGAGDTEAF
>TRBJ2-7|NA|TRBV27
ASSSRTSGKSPYEQY